This record covers a single T cell receptor (beta chain). Its antigen is currently unknown. The assay was immunoSEQ multiplex PCR, and TCRdb's table has in-frame clones only and misses some. There are under 35,000 clones in the sample; 75% to 90% occur only once, and approximately 6.8% lies in the top ten. This specimen comes from a study of T cell responses to AZD1222 COVID-19 vaccine. Study-wide background: Recipients boosted at about 4 weeks or about 12 weeks are pooled. General observations from the study: The sample set comprised mostly white British donors with more females, and clonal diversity was possibly underestimated. Samples come after the peak T cell response, not at day 14. Vaccine-associated CD4 TCRs ranged over spike, dominating at 160-218 and 743-854.

CDR3 length equals 18 residues. V lost 3 bases to trimming and J lost 6 bases; unmatched junction nucleotides: 14. Germline V gene data show CDR1 as KGHSH and CDR2 as LQKENI. V gene TRBV18 combines with J gene TRBJ1-2, with TRBD1 matching over 12 bases. The sequence was collected from an adult in good health. Sample: peripheral blood, taken on day 0 of AZD1222 vaccination. The CDR3 here is CASSPGTGGDGDHHGYTF. The CDR3 bases are TGTGCCAGCTCACCTGGGACAGGGGGCGATGGGGATCATCATGGCTACACCTTC. The full variable domain, completed using reference TRBV18 and TRBJ1-2, is NAGVMQNPRHLVRRRGQEARLRCSPMKGHSHVYWYRQLPEEGLKFMVYLQKENIIDESGMPKERFSAEFPKEGPSILRIQQVVRGDSAAYFCASSPGTGGDGDHHGYTFGSGTRLTVV.